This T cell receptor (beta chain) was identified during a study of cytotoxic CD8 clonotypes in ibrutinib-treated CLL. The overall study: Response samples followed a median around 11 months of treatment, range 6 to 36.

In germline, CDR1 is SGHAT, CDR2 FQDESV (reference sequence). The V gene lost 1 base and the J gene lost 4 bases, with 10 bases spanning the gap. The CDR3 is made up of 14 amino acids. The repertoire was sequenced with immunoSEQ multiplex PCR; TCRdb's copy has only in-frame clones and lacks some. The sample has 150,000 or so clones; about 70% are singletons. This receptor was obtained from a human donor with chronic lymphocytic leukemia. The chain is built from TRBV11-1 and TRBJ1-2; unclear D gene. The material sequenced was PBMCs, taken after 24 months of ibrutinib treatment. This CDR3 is CASSLVGGSYGYTF. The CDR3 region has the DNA TGTGCCAGCAGCTTAGTGGGCGGAAGCTATGGCTACACCTTC. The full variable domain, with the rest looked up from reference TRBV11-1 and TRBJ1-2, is EAEVAQSPRYKITEKSQAVAFWCDPISGHATLYWYRQILGQGPELLVQFQDESVVDDSQLPKDRFSAERLKGVDSTLKIQPAELGDSAMYLCASSLVGGSYGYTFGSGTRLTVV.